A single sample is the source of the 18 T cell receptor beta chains below, sequenced in a study of blood T cell repertoires in COVID-19. Generated by immunoSEQ multiplex PCR, the TCRdb table keeps only in-frame clones and is missing some. The sample has some 200,000 clones, about 90% seen once. Sample: peripheral blood. The receptors stem from a man between 60 and 75 years old with active or convalescent COVID-19.

This rearrangement joins TRBV5-1 to TRBJ2-3; TRBD1 agrees at 12 bases. The CDR3 has 18 residues. Per germline, CDR1 SGHRS and CDR2 YFSETQ. V was clipped by 7 bases and J by 0 bases; unmatched bases: 12. The CDR3 is CASGKSGTGGRSTDTQYF. The CDR3 DNA sequence: TGCGCCAGCGGAAAATCCGGGACAGGGGGCCGTAGCACAGATACGCAGTATTTT.

V and J are TRBV6-5 and TRBJ1-1, with 9 nucleotides matching TRBD1. CDR3 length equals 14 residues. V trimming: 6 bases; J trimming: 1 base; junction bases outside the gene matches: 3. Germline-derived CDR1 and CDR2 are MNHEY and SVGAGI. CDR3 region: CASRLGQGNTEAFF. In DNA form, the CDR3 reads TGTGCCAGCAGGCTGGGACAGGGGAACACTGAAGCTTTCTTT.

This rearrangement joins TRBV11-2 to TRBJ2-1; perhaps TRBD1 as D (5 bases). The CDR3 is 15 residues long. Germline V gene lookup returns CDR1 SGHAT and CDR2 FQNNGV. V was trimmed by 1 base and J by 5 bases, leaving 12 bases between them. The DNA for the CDR3 is TGTGCCAGCAGCTTAGGAATGACGGACAACAATGAGCAGTTCTTC. Protein: CASSLGMTDNNEQFF. The full variable domain, completed using reference TRBV11-2 and TRBJ2-1, is EAGVAQSPRYKIIEKRQSVAFWCNPISGHATLYWYQQILGQGPKLLIQFQNNGVVDDSQLPKDRFSAERLKGVDSTLKIQPAKLEDSAVYLCASSLGMTDNNEQFFGPGTRLTVL.

This sequence joins TRBV4-1 and TRBJ1-1; tentatively, D is TRBD1 (5 bases). This CDR3 spans 14 amino acids. The germline V gene has CDR1 MGHRA and CDR2 YSYEKL. V lost 4 bases, J lost 1 base, and 10 bases lay in between. This CDR3 is CASSRGTANTEAFF. The CDR3 region has the DNA TGCGCCAGCAGCCGCGGGACGGCGAACACTGAAGCTTTCTTT.

This chain connects TRBV11-2 to TRBJ2-7, with 10 bases aligning to TRBD2. V shed 1 base and J 5 bases; nucleotides not matched to a gene: 5. This CDR3 comprises 15 residues. Germline assignment: CDR1 SGHAT and CDR2 FQNNGV. The CDR3 region is CASSLGPSGGDEQYF. The CDR3 DNA is TGTGCCAGCAGCTTAGGTCCTAGCGGGGGAGACGAGCAGTACTTC.

This clone has a single count. The chain recombines TRBV11-1 with TRBJ2-5, with TRBD2 matching over 10 bases. After removal of 2 bases from V and 5 bases from J, the junction contained 8 bases not matched to a gene. CDR1 and CDR2 from the germline V gene are SGHAT and FQDESV (reference sequence). CDR3 length equals 16 residues. The CDR3 here is CASSLSSGGAAETQYF. As DNA, the CDR3 is TGTGCCAGCAGCTTATCCAGCGGGGGGGCAGCGGAGACCCAGTACTTC.

This clone was observed a single time. The genes are TRBV10-3 and TRBJ1-3; no clear D gene. The V end lost 8 bases, the J end lost 1 base, and 18 bases lay between the germline ends. Per germline, CDR1 ENHRY and CDR2 SYGVKD. The CDR3 has 16 residues. CDR3 loop: CAIGREVLYSGNTIYF. The CDR3 DNA is TGTGCCATCGGAAGGGAGGTTCTATATTCTGGAAACACCATATATTTT.

The genes are TRBV6-5 and TRBJ2-5; TRBD2 matches 10 bases. The V and J ends lost 10 bases and 5 bases, in that order; junction bases with no gene match: 10. CDR3 size: 14 residues. Germline CDR1 is MNHEY and CDR2 is SVGAGI. CDR3 protein: CATTSGAAGETQYF. The CDR3 region has the DNA TGTGCCACCACTAGCGGGGCTGCGGGGGAGACCCAGTACTTC.

J is TRBJ1-6 and V is TRBV7-6; D is unclear. V was shortened by 1 base and J by 0 bases, with 10 bases between the two germline ends. Germline-derived CDR1 and CDR2 are SGHVS and FNYEAQ. The CDR3 totals 17 residues. CDR3 bases: TGTGCCAGCAGCTTAGGGTCGGAGAGCTCCTATAATTCACCCCTCCACTTT. As protein: CASSLGSESSYNSPLHF.

This chain links TRBV7-3 with TRBJ1-1; tentative D call: TRBD1 (5 bases). Per germline, CDR1 SGHTA and CDR2 FQGTGA. The CDR3 is made up of 11 amino acids. V was shortened by 7 bases and J by 10 bases, with 13 bases between the two germline ends. CDR3 residues: CASTRQIAAFF. CDR3 sequence (DNA): TGTGCCAGCACCAGACAGATCGCAGCTTTCTTT.

In nucleotides, the CDR3 is TGCGCCAGCAGTCAGTGGGACAGGGGAGAGAGCTATGGCTACACCTTC. Translating gives CASSQWDRGESYGYTF. The V gene is TRBV23-1, the J gene TRBJ1-2; the match to TRBD1 covers 10 bases. TRBV23-1 is annotated as an ORF whose role is uncertain. V trimming: 3 bases; J trimming: 4 bases; junction bases outside the gene matches: 8. The CDR3 is 16 amino acids.

The rearrangement uses TRBV19 and TRBJ1-5; 7 bases are a match to TRBD1. V lost 6 bases to trimming and J lost 0 bases; unmatched junction nucleotides: 2. Per the germline V gene, CDR1 is LNHDA and CDR2 is SQIVND (reference sequence). The CDR3 is made up of 14 amino acids. The CDR3 protein is CASRRDSSNQPQHF. CDR3 in DNA: TGTGCCAGTAGGAGGGACAGTAGCAATCAGCCCCAGCATTTT.

The J gene is TRBJ1-6, the V gene TRBV6-5, with D perhaps TRBD1 (6 bases). The CDR3 contains 11 residues. From germline, CDR1 is MNHEY and CDR2 SVGAGI. Trimming pared 7 bases from V and 17 bases from J, leaving 15 bases between. CDR3: CASKQGRKIHF. The CDR3 DNA sequence: TGTGCCAGCAAACAGGGACGAAAAATCCACTTT.

In this sample, this clone turned up a few times. V is TRBV3-1 (or the pseudogene TRBV3-2) and J is TRBJ1-1, with 7 bases that match TRBD1. The CDR3 length is 16 residues. V dropped 2 bases and J dropped 0; count of bases not matched to a gene: 6. Germline V gene lookup returns CDR1 LGHDT and CDR2 YNNKEL (reference sequence). CDR3 sequence: CASSQRTGFMNTEAFF. CDR3 sequence (DNA): TGTGCCAGCAGCCAACGGACAGGTTTCATGAACACTGAAGCTTTCTTT.

CDR3 nucleotide sequence: TGTGCCAGTAGACAGGGGGCGCTTTTCACCGGGGAGCTGTTTTTT. It yields the protein CASRQGALFTGELFF. The chain joins TRBV19 to TRBJ2-2; 9 bases fit TRBD1. With V trimmed by 6 bases and J by 4 bases, 6 bases remained unmatched. The germline gives CDR1 LNHDA, CDR2 SQIVND (reference sequence). This CDR3 is built from 15 residues.

The rearrangement joins TRBV7-6 to TRBJ2-7, with TRBD2 as a possible D gene (5 bases). The CDR3 has 13 amino acids. CDR1 is SGHVS, CDR2 FNYEAQ, per germline. V was shortened by 3 bases and J by 3 bases, with 9 bases between the two germline ends. In DNA, the CDR3 is TGTGCCAGCAGCTTGTCGGGAAGCTACGAGCAGTACTTC. Translated, it gives CASSLSGSYEQYF.

This clone appeared once. This sequence joins TRBV30 and TRBJ1-4; possibly TRBD1 for D (5 bases). The length of the CDR3 is 16 residues. With 5 bases removed from V and 8 bases from J, the gap between germline ends came to 24 bases. Germline V gene data show CDR1 as GTSNPN and CDR2 as SVGIG (reference sequence). DNA for the CDR3: TGTGCCTGGTCTCGTAGTCGGTCCGGACGGGGGGAAAAACTGTTTTTT. Translated, it gives CAWSRSRSGRGEKLFF.

The chain combines TRBV3-1 (or the pseudogene TRBV3-2) with TRBJ2-2, with 8 nucleotides matching TRBD2. The CDR3 extends over 17 amino acids. Germline values: CDR1 LGHDT, CDR2 YNNKEL (reference sequence). With 4 bases clipped from V and 0 bases from J, the junction kept 7 bases outside the gene matches. The chain's CDR3 is CASSLGPGGTNTGELFF. The CDR3 DNA reads as TGTGCCAGCAGCCTTGGCCCGGGGGGGACGAACACCGGGGAGCTGTTTTTT.